A selection of T cell receptor beta chains follows, all from one sample in a study of cytomegalovirus exposure and HLA in healthy donors. Generated by immunoSEQ multiplex PCR, the TCRdb table keeps only in-frame clones and is missing some. The profile shows about 160,000 clones, approximately 86% of them singletons. Sequenced material: PBMCs. The receptors stem from a woman aged 18-29 years in good health and CMV-seronegative. The CDR3 runs from the conserved cysteine through the conserved F or W. Fields, in order: D gene, CDR3 length, V gene, clone size, J gene, CDR3 protein, CDR3 DNA. A D gene is named only where the DNA matches it firmly. Size values are once, few and many counts, or a class for expanded clones, and some rows have none.

TRBD2	13	TRBV2	.	TRBJ2-1	CASSGTSGGPEVF	TGTGCCAGCAGTGGGACTAGCGGGGGGCCGGAGGTCTTC
TRBD1	13	TRBV5-1	.	TRBJ2-7	CASSRDRGSEQYF	TGCGCCAGCAGCCGGGACAGGGGTAGCGAGCAGTACTTC
.	14	TRBV6-5	.	TRBJ1-1	CASSKIDSGTEAFF	TGTGCCAGCAGTAAAATAGACAGTGGGACTGAAGCTTTCTTT
.	14	TRBV6-4	.	TRBJ2-2	CASSDSDSTGELFF	TGTGCCAGCAGTGACTCAGACAGCACCGGGGAGCTGTTTTTT
TRBD2	16	TRBV19	.	TRBJ2-7	CASSSRGAGGPYEQYF	TGTGCCAGTAGTTCCCGCGGCGCGGGGGGCCCCTACGAGCAGTACTTC
.	20	TRBV5-5	.	TRBJ1-3	CASSIASPGRGLREGNTIYF	TGTGCCAGCAGCATCGCAAGCCCCGGTCGGGGACTCAGGGAGGGAAACACCATATATTTT
.	11	TRBV27	once	TRBJ2-1	CASAGGLEEFF	TGTGCCAGCGCCGGGGGGCTTGAGGAGTTCTTC
.	14	TRBV7-8	once	TRBJ1-2	CASSPPGLVGGYTF	TGTGCCAGCAGCCCACCAGGACTGGTAGGCGGCTACACCTTC
.	14	TRBV27	once	TRBJ1-2	CASSFRGSNYGYTF	TGTGCCAGCAGTTTCAGGGGTTCTAACTATGGCTACACCTTC
TRBD1	13	TRBV19	.	TRBJ2-7	CASRMDRDYEQYF	TGTGCCAGTAGAATGGACAGGGACTACGAGCAGTACTTC
.	13	TRBV5-1	once	TRBJ1-3	CASSLDIMDTIYF	TGCGCCAGCAGCTTGGACATAATGGACACCATATATTTT
.	16	TRBV19	.	TRBJ2-6	CASSRGLGTGANVLTF	TGTGCCAGTAGCCGCGGACTGGGCACTGGGGCCAACGTCCTGACTTTC
TRBD2	15	TRBV4-2	.	TRBJ2-5	CASSQSGGAAETQYF	TGTGCCAGCAGCCAAAGCGGGGGGGCCGCAGAGACCCAGTACTTC
.	13	TRBV7-3	.	TRBJ1-1	CASSSLVNTEAFF	TGTGCCAGCAGCTCCTTAGTGAACACTGAAGCTTTCTTT
TRBD2	15	TRBV5-1	.	TRBJ2-5	CASSWRWDYEETQYF	TGCGCCAGCAGCTGGCGATGGGACTACGAAGAGACCCAGTACTTC
TRBD1	15	TRBV6-1	.	TRBJ1-2	CAGLRQGAGVYGYTF	TGTGCCGGCCTCAGGCAGGGGGCGGGGGTCTATGGCTACACCTTC
TRBD2	17	TRBV5-4	.	TRBJ2-7	CASSLAKDSGRLNEQYF	TGTGCCAGCAGCTTGGCCAAAGATAGCGGGAGGCTCAACGAGCAGTACTTC
.	14	TRBV5-1	.	TRBJ1-6	CASSLRQGNSPLHF	TGCGCCAGCAGCTTGCGGCAGGGAAATTCACCCCTCCACTTT
.	14	TRBV5-1	.	TRBJ1-1	CASSLQGMNTEAFF	TGCGCCAGCAGCTTGCAGGGTATGAACACTGAAGCTTTCTTT
.	11	TRBV6-1	.	TRBJ2-5	CASSVSETQYF	TGTGCCAGCAGTGTTTCTGAGACCCAGTACTTC
.	14	TRBV27	.	TRBJ1-2	CASSGHGANYGYTF	TGTGCCAGCAGCGGACATGGCGCTAACTATGGCTACACCTTC
.	14	TRBV30	.	TRBJ1-1	CAWSWEGKGTEAFF	TGTGCCTGGAGCTGGGAGGGTAAAGGAACTGAAGCTTTCTTT
.	13	TRBV29-1	.	TRBJ1-2	CSALDRSYYGYTF	TGCAGCGCGCTCGACAGGTCTTACTATGGCTACACCTTC
.	13	TRBV5-4	.	TRBJ2-2	CASSAGLTGELFF	TGTGCCAGCAGCGCGGGACTCACCGGGGAGCTGTTTTTT
TRBD1	10	TRBV30	.	TRBJ1-2	CAWAPGQAFF	TGTGCCTGGGCACCGGGACAGGCTTTCTTC
TRBD1	13	TRBV29-1	.	TRBJ1-1	CSAAGQGETEAFF	TGCAGCGCGGCGGGACAGGGTGAGACTGAAGCTTTCTTT
.	16	TRBV4-3	once	TRBJ2-1	CASSQEGSGTGNEQFF	TGCGCCAGCAGCCAAGAAGGAAGCGGGACAGGCAATGAGCAGTTCTTC
.	14	TRBV6-5	.	TRBJ2-7	CASRVRDTAYEQYF	TGTGCCAGCAGGGTCCGGGACACCGCCTACGAGCAGTACTTC
TRBD1	15	TRBV10-3	.	TRBJ1-4	CAISESGQGATQLFF	TGTGCCATCAGTGAGTCGGGACAGGGGGCAACGCAACTGTTTTTT
.	15	TRBV19	.	TRBJ1-2	CASSIVQGRIYGYTF	TGTGCCAGTAGTATAGTCCAGGGGCGAATATATGGCTACACCTTC
.	17	TRBV11-3	.	TRBJ2-1	CASSLGQGLGEYNEQFF	TGTGCCAGCAGCTTAGGGCAGGGCCTTGGTGAATACAATGAGCAGTTCTTC
TRBD1	17	TRBV5-4	.	TRBJ1-2	CASSLSTGGIKGYGYTF	TGTGCCAGCAGCTTATCGACAGGGGGGATTAAGGGCTATGGCTACACCTTC
TRBD1	15	TRBV18	once	TRBJ2-3	CASSTGTGLTDTQYF	TGTGCCAGCTCAACCGGGACAGGGTTAACAGATACGCAGTATTTT
TRBD1	17	TRBV15	.	TRBJ1-2	CATSRDRSDRGPYGYTF	TGTGCCACCAGCAGAGATAGGTCGGACAGGGGGCCCTATGGCTACACCTTC
TRBD2	16	TRBV2	once	TRBJ2-1	CASCNVGTSGNNEQFF	TGTGCCAGCTGCAATGTCGGGACTAGCGGGAACAATGAGCAGTTCTTC
.	15	TRBV7-2	once	TRBJ2-1	CASSLRHGGADEQFF	TGTGCCAGCAGCCTACGACACGGTGGGGCCGATGAGCAGTTCTTC
TRBD2	14	TRBV5-6	.	TRBJ2-7	CASSWTSGAYEQYF	TGTGCCAGCAGCTGGACTAGCGGGGCCTACGAGCAGTACTTC
.	19	TRBV5-1	.	TRBJ1-5	CASILASVGAPGAVQPQHF	TGCGCCAGCATCTTAGCTTCCGTAGGAGCCCCCGGCGCAGTGCAGCCCCAGCATTTT
.	14	TRBV5-1	once	TRBJ1-1	CASSLGGHGTEAFF	TGCGCCAGCAGCTTAGGGGGTCATGGTACTGAAGCTTTCTTT
TRBD1	17	TRBV11-2	.	TRBJ2-4	CASSPLTGALAKNIQYF	TGTGCCAGCAGCCCTCTCACAGGGGCATTGGCCAAAAACATTCAGTACTTC
.	17	TRBV4-2	.	TRBJ2-7	CASSRRGLQDVAYEQYF	TGTGCCAGCAGCCGCCGCGGACTCCAAGACGTCGCCTACGAGCAGTACTTC
.	14	TRBV30	.	TRBJ1-3	CAWITVSTGNTIYF	TGTGCCTGGATTACGGTCTCTACTGGAAACACCATATATTTT
TRBD1	15	TRBV11-2	once	TRBJ1-1	CASSSYRGKGTEAFF	TGTGCCAGCAGCTCATACAGGGGTAAGGGGACTGAAGCTTTCTTT
.	12	TRBV6-5	.	TRBJ2-1	CASRWTENEQFF	TGTGCCAGCAGATGGACAGAGAATGAGCAGTTCTTC
TRBD2	16	TRBV27	.	TRBJ2-2	CASSFRGTSVFGELFF	TGTGCCAGCAGTTTTAGGGGGACTAGCGTATTCGGGGAGCTGTTTTTT
TRBD1	15	TRBV10-3	once	TRBJ2-5	CAISAGTGGGETQYF	TGTGCCATCAGTGCCGGCACAGGGGGCGGCGAGACCCAGTACTTC
.	14	TRBV4-1	.	TRBJ2-1	CASSQEGLDNEQFF	TGCGCCAGCAGCCAAGAGGGGCTGGACAATGAGCAGTTCTTC
.	16	TRBV6-6	.	TRBJ2-7	CASSYPLGEATYEQYF	TGTGCCAGCAGTTACCCCCTGGGGGAGGCGACCTACGAGCAGTACTTC